This T cell receptor beta chain was profiled in a study of chronic HIV infection and antiretroviral therapy. V lost 3 bases and J lost 4; bases outside the gene matches: 11. This CDR3 is built from 16 residues. CDR1 is MNHEY, CDR2 SVGAGI, per germline. There are a few counts of this clonotype. TCRdb reanalysed the 5' RACE reads using MiXCR and keeps one entry per CDR3 protein. Here the sample spans some 43,000 distinct CDR3 sequences, about 18% being singletons. The specimen sequenced was peripheral blood. V gene TRBV6-5 combines with J gene TRBJ1-1; TRBD1 aligns across 7 bases. This clonotype was obtained from an adult who had HIV and had not received antiretroviral therapy, or was an uninfected healthy control (not recorded which). In DNA form, the CDR3 reads TGTGCCAGCAGTTATGGGACAGTTGTTTCGCGCACTGAAGCTTTCTTT. Encoded protein: CASSYGTVVSRTEAFF.